The 13 T cell receptor beta chains below come from one sample, sequenced in a study of T cell responses to AZD1222 COVID-19 vaccine. Sequencing used immunoSEQ multiplex PCR; TCRdb keeps in-frame clones, though not all of them. The sample has 180,000 or so clones, approximately 92% seen once. The sample was peripheral blood, taken 28 days after the second dose of the MenACWY control vaccine. The receptor source for this set is an adult who received the MenACWY meningococcal vaccine as a control.

The gene calls are TRBV30 and TRBJ1-6, with 7 bases that match TRBD1. CDR3 length: 15 amino acids. The germline gives CDR1 GTSNPN, CDR2 SVGIG (reference sequence). V lost 2 bases, J lost 6 bases, and 7 bases stayed unmatched. CDR3 residues: CAWSPKTGSNSPLHF. For the CDR3, the DNA is TGTGCCTGGAGTCCCAAGACAGGGAGTAATTCACCCCTCCACTTT.

The rearrangement uses TRBV27 and TRBJ2-1, with 10 bases that match TRBD2. CDR1 is MNHEY and CDR2 is SMNVEV in the germline V gene (reference sequence). The CDR3 runs 17 residues. Trimming at V came to 3 bases and at J to 7 bases, leaving 12 bases not matched to a gene. The CDR3 DNA reads as TGTGCCAGCAGTTTTTTCATCAGCGGGGGGGCGGGGAATGAGCAGTTCTTC. Protein: CASSFFISGGAGNEQFF.

This clone has a single count. The chain couples TRBV19 to TRBJ2-7; TRBD1 matches at 7 bases. Germline V gene lookup returns CDR1 LNHDA and CDR2 SQIVND (reference sequence). CDR3 length: 14 residues. Trimming took 3 bases from V and 2 from J; bases not matched to a gene: 4. CDR3 nucleotide sequence: TGTGCCAGTAGTATTGGGACAGAAGCCTACGAGCAGTACTTC. Translated: CASSIGTEAYEQYF.

The chain employs TRBV6-6 and TRBJ1-1; 9 nucleotides agree with TRBD1. The CDR3 length is 13 residues. Per germline, CDR1 MNHNY and CDR2 SVGAGI (reference sequence). Trimming took 7 bases from V and 5 from J; bases not matched to a gene: 5. CDR3 protein: CASKGQGTTEAFF. The CDR3, as DNA: TGTGCCAGCAAAGGACAGGGGACAACTGAAGCTTTCTTT.

The chain joins TRBV11-2 to TRBJ2-7; the D call may be TRBD1 or TRBD2 (5 bases each). Germline V lookup: CDR1 SGHAT, CDR2 FQNNGV. This CDR3 spans 16 amino acids. V was pared by 1 base and J by 0 bases, with 13 bases between. The CDR3 bases are TGTGCCAGCAGCTTAGCACAGTGGGGGAGCTCCTACGAGCAGTACTTC. Translating it yields CASSLAQWGSSYEQYF.

CDR3 in amino acids: CASSPQGSPQPLHF. The CDR3 DNA is TGTGCCAGCTCACCACAGGGATCACCCCAGCCACTGCATTTT. The V call is TRBV18, the J call TRBJ1-5; D remains unclear. Germline CDR1 and CDR2: KGHSH and LQKENI. The CDR3 runs 14 residues. The germline V and J ends were trimmed by 1 base and 15 bases, with 19 bases remaining between them.

The chain combines TRBV10-3 with TRBJ1-1, with 8 bases that match TRBD1. Germline trimming cut 6 bases from V and 5 bases from J; bases unmatched to any gene: 8. Germline CDR1 and CDR2: ENHRY and SYGVKD. The CDR3 runs to 14 residues. The CDR3 DNA reads TGTGCCATCAGAACACAGGGGGGGAAGACTGAAGCTTTCTTT. Protein product: CAIRTQGGKTEAFF.

The DNA of the CDR3 is TGTGCCAGCAGCCAAGATCGGGGCGAGCAGTACTTC. Its protein product is CASSQDRGEQYF. The chain combines TRBV4-2 with TRBJ2-7; perhaps TRBD2 as D (5 bases). Trimming took off 0 bases at V and 6 bases at J, with 6 bases between the two ends. CDR1 and CDR2 (germline): LGHNA, YNFKEQ. This CDR3 region has 12 residues.

The V and J genes are TRBV5-1 and TRBJ1-1; 9 positions match TRBD1. The CDR3 totals 16 residues. Germline assignment: CDR1 SGHRS and CDR2 YFSETQ. The ends lost 0 bases at V and 2 bases at J; junction bases unmatched: 5. Written as DNA, the CDR3 is TGCGCCAGCAGCTTGGACTTGGGACAGGGAAACACTGAAGCTTTCTTT. Its protein is CASSLDLGQGNTEAFF.

This clone has only a few counts. The chain is built from TRBV18 and TRBJ1-2, with D possibly TRBD1 on 6 matching bases. V was pared by 2 bases and J by 6 bases, with 13 bases between. From germline, CDR1 is KGHSH and CDR2 LQKENI. The CDR3 extends over 14 amino acids. CDR3 protein: CASSPLQEGDGYTF. CDR3 nucleotides: TGTGCCAGCTCACCATTGCAGGAGGGGGATGGCTACACCTTC.

This sequence joins TRBV7-2 and TRBJ1-2; D is uncertain. The CDR3 consists of 15 residues. Per germline, CDR1 SGHTA and CDR2 FQGNSA. V lost 0 bases to trimming and J lost 8 bases, with 16 bases between them. CDR3 amino acids: CASSLAQDGLGGYTF. Written as DNA, the CDR3 is TGTGCCAGCAGCTTAGCGCAAGACGGCTTGGGCGGCTACACCTTC.

V usage is TRBV7-9 and J usage is TRBJ2-7; TRBD1 matches 7 bases. This CDR3 is built from 14 residues. Germline V lookup: CDR1 SEHNR, CDR2 FQNEAQ (reference sequence). The junction had 7 bases not matched to a gene; V was cut back by 2 bases and J by 6 bases. The DNA of the CDR3 is TGTGCCAGCAGCTTACGCCGGGACAGTGGCGAGCAGTACTTC. This encodes CASSLRRDSGEQYF.

The chain combines TRBV30 with TRBJ1-2, with D unresolved. Germline CDR1 GTSNPN, CDR2 SVGIG (reference sequence). This CDR3 is 14 amino acids long. V was cut by 2 bases and J by 3 bases, with 13 bases left in between. In nucleotides, the CDR3 is TGTGCCTGGAGTCCAGCCGGGCGGGACTATGGCTACACCTTC. Protein product: CAWSPAGRDYGYTF.